At least ten counts were recorded for the clone carrying this TCR beta chain. Its antigen is undetermined. The data were obtained in a study of T cell responses to AZD1222 COVID-19 vaccine. The CDR3 has 17 amino acids. The germline gives CDR1 LNHNV, CDR2 YYDKDF (reference sequence). V lost 5 bases and J lost 4; bases outside the gene matches: 8. Data came from immunoSEQ multiplex PCR; TCRdb stores just in-frame clones and leaves some out. Of around 180,000 clones in the sample, 70% to 90% are singletons; the top ten hold more than 7%. Study-level points and caveats: Seropositive at baseline were only six AZD1222 recipients. Donors in the cohort were predominantly white British and more often female, and clonal diversity was possibly underestimated. Following two doses of AZD1222, Spike-specific TCR breadth and depth rose. Sampled repertoires all dated from after the peak T cell response.

This clonotype was obtained from an adult in good health. Sequenced here: peripheral blood, sampled on day 0 of AZD1222 vaccination. The chain is built from TRBV15 and TRBJ2-4; 13 positions match TRBD2. CDR3 in amino acids: CATSGGLAGAIKNIQYF. The CDR3 DNA reads TGTGCCACCAGCGGCGGACTAGCGGGGGCCATAAAAAACATTCAGTACTTC. Based on the CDR3 plus reference TRBV15 and TRBJ2-4, the full variable domain is DAMVIQNPRYQVTQFGKPVTLSCSQTLNHNVMYWYQQKSSQAPKLLFHYYDKDFNNEADTPDNFQSRRPNTSFCFLDIRSPGLGDTAMYLCATSGGLAGAIKNIQYFGAGTRLSVL.